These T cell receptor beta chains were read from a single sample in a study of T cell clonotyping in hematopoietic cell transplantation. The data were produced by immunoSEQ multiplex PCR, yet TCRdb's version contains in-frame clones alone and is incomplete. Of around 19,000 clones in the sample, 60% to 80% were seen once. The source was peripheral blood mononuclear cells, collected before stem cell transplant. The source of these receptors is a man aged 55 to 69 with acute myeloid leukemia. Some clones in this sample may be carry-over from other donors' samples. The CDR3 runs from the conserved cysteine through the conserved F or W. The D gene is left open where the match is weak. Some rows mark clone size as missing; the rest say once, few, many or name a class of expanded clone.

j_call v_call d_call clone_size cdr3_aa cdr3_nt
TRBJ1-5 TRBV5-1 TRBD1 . CASSLSGTGFEPQHF TGCGCCAGCAGCTTGTCCGGGACAGGGTTTGAGCCCCAGCATTTT
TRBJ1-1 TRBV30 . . CAWTGYGEAFF TGTGCCTGGACAGGGTACGGCGAAGCTTTCTTT
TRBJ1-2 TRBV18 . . CASSPRSRTYGYTF TGTGCCAGCTCACCAAGAAGCCGGACTTATGGCTACACCTTC
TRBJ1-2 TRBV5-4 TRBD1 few CASSFSTGDYTF TGTGCCAGCAGCTTTTCCACAGGGGACTACACCTTC
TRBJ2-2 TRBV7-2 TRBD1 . CASRRNRGQVGELFF TGTGCCAGCAGACGGAACAGGGGGCAGGTCGGGGAGCTGTTTTTT
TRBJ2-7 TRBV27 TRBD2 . CASSLGGAGGNYEQYF TGTGCCAGCAGTTTAGGGGGAGCGGGGGGGAACTACGAGCAGTACTTC
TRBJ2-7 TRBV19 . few CASSIAGAAYEQYF TGTGCCAGTAGTATAGCCGGGGCCGCCTACGAGCAGTACTTC
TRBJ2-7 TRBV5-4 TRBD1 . CASSLDRALAYEQYF TGTGCCAGCAGCCTGGACAGGGCTCTCGCCTACGAGCAGTACTTC
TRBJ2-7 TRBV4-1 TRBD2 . CASSQDRASGSYEQYF TGCGCCAGCAGCCAAGATCGGGCTAGCGGATCCTACGAGCAGTACTTC
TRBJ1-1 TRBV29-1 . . CSVGRIHEAFF TGCAGCGTGGGACGTATACATGAAGCTTTCTTT
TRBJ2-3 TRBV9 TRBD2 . CASSSLTSGAVDTQYF TGTGCCAGCAGCTCCCTGACTAGCGGGGCCGTTGATACGCAGTATTTT
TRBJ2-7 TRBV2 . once CASSADPYEQYF TGTGCCAGCAGTGCAGATCCCTACGAGCAGTACTTC
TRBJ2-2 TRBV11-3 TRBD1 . CASSSWDRGHGELFF TGTGCCAGCAGCTCCTGGGACAGGGGGCACGGGGAGCTGTTTTTT
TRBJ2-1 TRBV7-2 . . CASSLGGWRGYNEQFF TGTGCCAGCAGCTTAGGAGGATGGCGGGGATACAATGAGCAGTTCTTC
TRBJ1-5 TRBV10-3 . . CAISERSGNNQPQHF TGTGCCATCAGCGAAAGATCAGGGAACAATCAGCCCCAGCATTTT
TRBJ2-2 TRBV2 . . CASTLIGTGANTGELFF TGTGCCAGCACCCTAATTGGGACGGGGGCGAACACCGGGGAGCTGTTTTTT
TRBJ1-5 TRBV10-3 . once CAISEVLNQPQHF TGTGCCATCAGTGAAGTCCTTAATCAGCCCCAGCATTTT
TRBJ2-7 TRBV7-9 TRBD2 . CASSWTSGGVQYF TGTGCCAGCAGTTGGACTAGCGGGGGAGTGCAGTACTTC